Listed here is a single TCR beta chain. The CDR3 is made up of 15 amino acids. Clinical history reported by participants formed the basis on which cohorts were assigned. Study processing details: Amplification of reference gene primers was used by the study to estimate nucleated cell counts. Clones were read by immunoSEQ multiplex PCR, and TCRdb kept only the in-frame ones, dropping some. V and J calls and clone size are copied from that table; D and trimming were computed from the DNA. Among roughly 290,000 clones listed, approximately 85% were seen once. This sample is drawn from a study of blood T cell repertoires in COVID-19. Study-level information: From T cells, B-cell-depleted T cells, or PBMCs came the material, which was cDNA or gDNA.

The genes are TRBV21-1 and TRBJ2-5; the listed D gene, TRBD1, was not tested against the DNA. TRBV21-1 is a pseudogene. This TCR was recovered from a woman aged 25 to 39 who had recovered from COVID-19. Sequenced: PBMCs or T cells enriched from blood (not recorded which). CDR3 sequence: CASTLIKGAVETQYF. In DNA form, the CDR3 reads TGTGCCAGCACCCTGATCAAGGGGGCTGTAGAGACCCAGTACTTC.